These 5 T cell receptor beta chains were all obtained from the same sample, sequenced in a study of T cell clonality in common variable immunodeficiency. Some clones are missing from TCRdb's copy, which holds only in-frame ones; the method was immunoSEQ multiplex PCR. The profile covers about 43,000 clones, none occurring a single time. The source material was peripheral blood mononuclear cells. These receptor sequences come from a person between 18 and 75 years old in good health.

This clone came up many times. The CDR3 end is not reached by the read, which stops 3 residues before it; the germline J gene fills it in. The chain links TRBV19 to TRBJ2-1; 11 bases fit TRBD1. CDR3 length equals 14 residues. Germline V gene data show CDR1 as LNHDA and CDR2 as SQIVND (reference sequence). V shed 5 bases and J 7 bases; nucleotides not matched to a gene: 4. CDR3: CASSAGTGGNEQFF. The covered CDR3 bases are TGTGCCAGTAGTGCCGGGACAGGGGGAAATGAG.

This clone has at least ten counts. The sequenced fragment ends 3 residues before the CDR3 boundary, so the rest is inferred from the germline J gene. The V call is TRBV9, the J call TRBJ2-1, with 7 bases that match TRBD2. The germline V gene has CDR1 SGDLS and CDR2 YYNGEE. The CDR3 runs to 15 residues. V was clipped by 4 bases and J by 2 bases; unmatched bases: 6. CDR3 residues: CASSLGAGTYNEQFF. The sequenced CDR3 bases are TGTGCCAGCAGCCTAGGAGCGGGGACCTACAATGAG.

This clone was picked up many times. This CDR3 reads CSVGNRDRAGGYTF. The part of the CDR3 DNA that was read is TGCAGCGTTGGCAACCGTGACAGGGCGGGTGGC. The rearrangement joins TRBV29-1 to TRBJ1-2, with 7 nucleotides matching TRBD1. The CDR3 is cut off 3 residues early in the read; its end comes from the germline J gene. CDR3 length: 14 residues. From germline, CDR1 is SQVTM and CDR2 ANQGSEA. J gave up 7 bases and V 4 bases, and 12 bases lay outside the gene matches.

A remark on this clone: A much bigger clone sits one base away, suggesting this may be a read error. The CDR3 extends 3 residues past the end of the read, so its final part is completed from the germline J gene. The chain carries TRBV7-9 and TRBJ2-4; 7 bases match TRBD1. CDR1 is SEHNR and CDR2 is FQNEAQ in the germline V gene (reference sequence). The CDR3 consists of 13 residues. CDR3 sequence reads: CATRDSLQETQYF. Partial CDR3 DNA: TGTGCCACCCGGGACAGCCTTCAAGAGACT.

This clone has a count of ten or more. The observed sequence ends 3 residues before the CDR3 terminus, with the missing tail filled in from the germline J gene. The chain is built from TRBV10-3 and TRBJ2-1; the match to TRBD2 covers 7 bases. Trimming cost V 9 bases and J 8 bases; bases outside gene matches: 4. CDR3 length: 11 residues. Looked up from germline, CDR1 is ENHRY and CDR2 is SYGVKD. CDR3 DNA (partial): TGTGCCATGACGGCGGGGGATGAG. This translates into CAMTAGDE. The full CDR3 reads CAMTAGDEQFF.